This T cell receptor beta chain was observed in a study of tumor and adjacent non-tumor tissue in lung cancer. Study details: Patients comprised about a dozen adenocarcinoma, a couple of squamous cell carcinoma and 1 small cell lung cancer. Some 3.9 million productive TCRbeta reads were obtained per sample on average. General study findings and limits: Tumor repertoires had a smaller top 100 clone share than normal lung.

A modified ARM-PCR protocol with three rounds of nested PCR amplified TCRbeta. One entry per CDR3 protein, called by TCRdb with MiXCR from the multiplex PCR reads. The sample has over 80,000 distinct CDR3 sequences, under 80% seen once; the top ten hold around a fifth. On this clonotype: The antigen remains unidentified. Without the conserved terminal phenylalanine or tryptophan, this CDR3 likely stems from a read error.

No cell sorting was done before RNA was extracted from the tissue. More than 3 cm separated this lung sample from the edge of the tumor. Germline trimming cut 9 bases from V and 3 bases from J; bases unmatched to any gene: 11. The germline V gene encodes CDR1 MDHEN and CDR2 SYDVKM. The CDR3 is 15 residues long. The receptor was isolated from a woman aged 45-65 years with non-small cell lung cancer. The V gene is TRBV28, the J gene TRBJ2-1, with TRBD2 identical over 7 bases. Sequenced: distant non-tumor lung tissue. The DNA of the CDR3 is TGTGCCAGTAGTACCCCTAGCGGAATCTACAATGAGCAGTTCTTA. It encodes CASSTPSGIYNEQFL.